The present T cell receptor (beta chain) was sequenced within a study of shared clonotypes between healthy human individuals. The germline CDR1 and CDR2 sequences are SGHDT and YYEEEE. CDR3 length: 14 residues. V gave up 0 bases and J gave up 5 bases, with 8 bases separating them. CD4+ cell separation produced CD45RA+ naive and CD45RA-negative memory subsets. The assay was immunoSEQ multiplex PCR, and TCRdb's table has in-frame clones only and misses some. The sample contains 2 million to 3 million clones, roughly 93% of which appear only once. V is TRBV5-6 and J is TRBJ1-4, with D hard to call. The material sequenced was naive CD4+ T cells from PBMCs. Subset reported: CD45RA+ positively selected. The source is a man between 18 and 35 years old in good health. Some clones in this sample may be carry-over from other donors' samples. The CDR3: CASSLGTPNEKLFF. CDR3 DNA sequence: TGTGCCAGCAGCTTGGGAACACCCAATGAAAAACTGTTTTTT.